This TCR beta chain was retrieved from a study of blood T cell repertoires in COVID-19. Original methodology: Reference gene primer amplification in the assay estimated nucleated cell counts. Data came from immunoSEQ multiplex PCR; TCRdb stores just in-frame clones and leaves some out. D and trimming were read from the DNA, whereas the V and J calls and clone size are those reported in that table. Seen here are 300,000 or so clones, around 90% observed once, and the top ten hold over 1%. Only a few counts were recorded for this clone. Germline values: CDR1 SNHLY, CDR2 FYNNEI. This CDR3 contains 14 residues. J lost 5 bases, V lost 3 bases, and 6 bases had no gene match.

The sample consisted of peripheral blood. The receptor was derived from a man between 65 and 79 years old with acute or convalescent COVID-19. The chain has TRBV2 and TRBJ1-2, with TRBD1 matching 7 bases. The CDR3 DNA reads TGTGCCAGCAGTGACCTCAGGGGGAATTATGGCTACACCTTC. Protein product: CASSDLRGNYGYTF.